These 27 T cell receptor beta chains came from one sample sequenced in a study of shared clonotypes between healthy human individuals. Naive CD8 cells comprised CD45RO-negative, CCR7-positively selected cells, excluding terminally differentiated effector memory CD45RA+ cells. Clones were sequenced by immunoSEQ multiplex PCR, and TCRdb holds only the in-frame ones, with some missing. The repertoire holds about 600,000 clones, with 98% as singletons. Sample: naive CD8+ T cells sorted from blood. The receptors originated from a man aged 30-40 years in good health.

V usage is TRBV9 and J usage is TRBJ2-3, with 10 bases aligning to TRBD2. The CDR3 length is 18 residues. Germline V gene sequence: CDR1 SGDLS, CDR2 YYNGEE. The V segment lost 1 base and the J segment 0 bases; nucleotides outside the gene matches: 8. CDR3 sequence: CASSVPAGGALSTDTQYF. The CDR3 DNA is TGTGCCAGCAGCGTACCAGCGGGAGGGGCCTTGAGCACAGATACGCAGTATTTT.

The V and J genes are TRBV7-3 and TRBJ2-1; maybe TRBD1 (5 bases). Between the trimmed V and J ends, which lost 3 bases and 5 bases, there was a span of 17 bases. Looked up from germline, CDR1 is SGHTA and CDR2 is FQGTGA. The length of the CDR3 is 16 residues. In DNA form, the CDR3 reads TGTGCCAGCAGCTTCACCCCCAGGGCTCCCGACAATGAGCAGTTCTTC. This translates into CASSFTPRAPDNEQFF. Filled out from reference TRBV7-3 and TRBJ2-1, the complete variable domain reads GAGVSQTPSNKVTEKGKYVELRCDPISGHTALYWYRQSLGQGPEFLIYFQGTGAADDSGLPNDRFFAVRPEGSVSTLKIQRTERGDSAVYLCASSFTPRAPDNEQFFGPGTRLTVL.

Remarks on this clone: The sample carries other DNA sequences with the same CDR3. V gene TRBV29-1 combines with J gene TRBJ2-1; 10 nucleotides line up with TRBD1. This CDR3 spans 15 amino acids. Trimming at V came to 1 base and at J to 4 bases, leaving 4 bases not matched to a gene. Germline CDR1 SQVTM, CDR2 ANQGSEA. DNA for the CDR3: TGCAGCGTTGAAGGGGACAGGGGTAGGTACAATGAGCAGTTCTTC. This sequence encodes CSVEGDRGRYNEQFF.

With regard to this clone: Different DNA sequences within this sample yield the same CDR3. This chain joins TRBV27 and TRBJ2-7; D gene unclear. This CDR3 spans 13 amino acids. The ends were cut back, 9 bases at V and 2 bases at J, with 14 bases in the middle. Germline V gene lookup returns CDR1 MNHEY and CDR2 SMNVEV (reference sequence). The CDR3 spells CASSLGITYEQYF. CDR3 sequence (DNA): TGTGCCAGTTCGTTGGGCATTACCTACGAGCAGTACTTC.

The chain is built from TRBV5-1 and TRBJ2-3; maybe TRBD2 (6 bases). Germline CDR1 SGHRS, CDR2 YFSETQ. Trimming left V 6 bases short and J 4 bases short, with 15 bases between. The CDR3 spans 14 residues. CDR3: CASIDPGVADTQYF. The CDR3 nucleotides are TGCGCCAGCATCGACCCGGGAGTGGCAGATACGCAGTATTTT.

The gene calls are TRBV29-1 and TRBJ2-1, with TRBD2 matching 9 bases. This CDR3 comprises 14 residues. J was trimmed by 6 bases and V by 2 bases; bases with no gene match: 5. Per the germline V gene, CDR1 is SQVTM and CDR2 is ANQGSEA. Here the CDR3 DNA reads TGCAGCGTTGAACTAGCGGGAAACGGCAATGAGCAGTTCTTC. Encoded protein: CSVELAGNGNEQFF.

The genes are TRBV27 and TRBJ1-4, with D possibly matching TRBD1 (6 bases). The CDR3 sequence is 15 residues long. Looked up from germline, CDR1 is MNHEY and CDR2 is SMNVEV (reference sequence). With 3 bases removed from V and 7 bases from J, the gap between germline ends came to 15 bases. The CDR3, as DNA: TGTGCCAGCAGTTTGCGGGGGCGGGGGCCTGAAAAACTGTTTTTT. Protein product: CASSLRGRGPEKLFF. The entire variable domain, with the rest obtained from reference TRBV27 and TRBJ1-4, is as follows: EAQVTQNPRYLITVTGKKLTVTCSQNMNHEYMSWYRQDPGLGLRQIYYSMNVEVTDKGDVPEGYKVSRKEKRNFPLILESPSPNQTSLYFCASSLRGRGPEKLFFGSGTQLSVL.

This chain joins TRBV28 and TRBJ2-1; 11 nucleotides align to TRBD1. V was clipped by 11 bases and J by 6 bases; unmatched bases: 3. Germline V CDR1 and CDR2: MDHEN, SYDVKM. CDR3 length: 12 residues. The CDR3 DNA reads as TGTGCCGGACAGGGGGCTGGCAATGAGCAGTTCTTC. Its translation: CAGQGAGNEQFF.

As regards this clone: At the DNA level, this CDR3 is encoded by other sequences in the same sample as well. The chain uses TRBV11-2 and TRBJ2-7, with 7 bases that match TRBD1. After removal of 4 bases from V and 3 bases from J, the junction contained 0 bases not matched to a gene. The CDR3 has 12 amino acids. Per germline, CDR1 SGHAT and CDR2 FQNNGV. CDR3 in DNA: TGTGCCAGCAGCTGGGACAGCTACGAGCAGTACTTC. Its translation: CASSWDSYEQYF. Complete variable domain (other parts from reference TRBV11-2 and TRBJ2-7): EAGVAQSPRYKIIEKRQSVAFWCNPISGHATLYWYQQILGQGPKLLIQFQNNGVVDDSQLPKDRFSAERLKGVDSTLKIQPAKLEDSAVYLCASSWDSYEQYFGPGTRLTVT.

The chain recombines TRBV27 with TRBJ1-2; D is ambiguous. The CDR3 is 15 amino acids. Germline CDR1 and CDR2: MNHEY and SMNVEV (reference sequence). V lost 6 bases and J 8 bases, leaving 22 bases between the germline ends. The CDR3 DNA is TGTGCCAGCAGCCCACCTGGCGGCCCCTTGGGGGGCTACACCTTC. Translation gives CASSPPGGPLGGYTF.

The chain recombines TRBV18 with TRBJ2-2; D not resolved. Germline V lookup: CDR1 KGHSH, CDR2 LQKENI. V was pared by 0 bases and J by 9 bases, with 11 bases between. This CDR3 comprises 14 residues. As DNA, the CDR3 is TGTGCCAGCTCACCACCAGTTTCCGAGCGGGAGCTGTTTTTT. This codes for CASSPPVSERELFF.

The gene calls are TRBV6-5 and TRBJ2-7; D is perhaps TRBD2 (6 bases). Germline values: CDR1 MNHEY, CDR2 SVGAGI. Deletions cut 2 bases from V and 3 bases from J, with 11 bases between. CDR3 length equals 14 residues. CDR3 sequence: CASSYVSGSYEQYF. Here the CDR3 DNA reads TGTGCCAGCAGTTACGTGTCCGGGAGCTACGAGCAGTACTTC.

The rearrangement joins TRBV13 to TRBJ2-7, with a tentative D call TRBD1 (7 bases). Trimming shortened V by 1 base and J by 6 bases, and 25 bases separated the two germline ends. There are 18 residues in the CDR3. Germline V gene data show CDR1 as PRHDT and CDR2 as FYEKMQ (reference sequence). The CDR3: CASSLERQGGSKRLEQYF. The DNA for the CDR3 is TGTGCCAGCAGCTTAGAGAGACAGGGAGGCTCTAAGCGTCTCGAGCAGTACTTC.

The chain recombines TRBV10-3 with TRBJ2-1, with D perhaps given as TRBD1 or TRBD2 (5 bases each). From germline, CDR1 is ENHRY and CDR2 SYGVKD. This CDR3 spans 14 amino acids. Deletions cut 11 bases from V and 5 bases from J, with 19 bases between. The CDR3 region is CAASPTGTNNEQFF. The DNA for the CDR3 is TGTGCCGCATCGCCCACCGGGACCAACAATGAGCAGTTCTTC.

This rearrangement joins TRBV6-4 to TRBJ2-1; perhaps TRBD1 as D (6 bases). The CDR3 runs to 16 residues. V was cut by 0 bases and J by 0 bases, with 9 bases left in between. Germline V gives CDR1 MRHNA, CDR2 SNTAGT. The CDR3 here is CASSDSSDSSYNEQFF. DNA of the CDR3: TGTGCCAGCAGTGACTCTTCGGACAGCTCCTACAATGAGCAGTTCTTC.

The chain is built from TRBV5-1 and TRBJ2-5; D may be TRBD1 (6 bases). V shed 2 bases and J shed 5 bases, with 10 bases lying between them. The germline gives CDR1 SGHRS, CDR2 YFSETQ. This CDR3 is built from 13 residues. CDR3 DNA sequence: TGCGCCAGCAGCTTACAGGGCGTGGAGACCCAGTACTTC. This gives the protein CASSLQGVETQYF.

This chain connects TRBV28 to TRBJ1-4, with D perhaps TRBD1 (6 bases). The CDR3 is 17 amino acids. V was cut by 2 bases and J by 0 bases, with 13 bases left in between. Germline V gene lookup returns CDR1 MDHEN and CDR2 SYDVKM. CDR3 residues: CASSLAAGEATNEKLFF. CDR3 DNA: TGTGCCAGCAGTTTAGCGGCAGGGGAGGCAACTAATGAAAAACTGTTTTTT.

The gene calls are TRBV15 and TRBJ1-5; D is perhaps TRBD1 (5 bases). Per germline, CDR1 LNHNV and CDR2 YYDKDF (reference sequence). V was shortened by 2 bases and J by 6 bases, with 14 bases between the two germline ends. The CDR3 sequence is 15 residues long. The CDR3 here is CATSRSRGFGQPQHF. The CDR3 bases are TGTGCCACCAGCAGATCTAGGGGTTTCGGTCAGCCCCAGCATTTT.

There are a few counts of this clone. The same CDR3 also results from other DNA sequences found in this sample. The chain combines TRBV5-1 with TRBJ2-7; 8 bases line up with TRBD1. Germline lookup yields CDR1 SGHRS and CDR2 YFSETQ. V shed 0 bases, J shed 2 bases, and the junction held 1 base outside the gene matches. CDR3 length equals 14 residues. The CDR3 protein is CASSLGTGTYEQYF. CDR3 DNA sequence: TGCGCCAGCAGCTTGGGGACAGGGACCTACGAGCAGTACTTC.

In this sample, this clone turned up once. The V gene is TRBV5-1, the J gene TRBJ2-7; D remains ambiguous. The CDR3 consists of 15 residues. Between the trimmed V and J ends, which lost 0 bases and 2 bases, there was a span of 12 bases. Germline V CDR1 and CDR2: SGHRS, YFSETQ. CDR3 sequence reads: CASSLGQLGTYEQYF. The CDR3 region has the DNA TGCGCCAGCAGCTTGGGGCAACTGGGCACCTACGAGCAGTACTTC.

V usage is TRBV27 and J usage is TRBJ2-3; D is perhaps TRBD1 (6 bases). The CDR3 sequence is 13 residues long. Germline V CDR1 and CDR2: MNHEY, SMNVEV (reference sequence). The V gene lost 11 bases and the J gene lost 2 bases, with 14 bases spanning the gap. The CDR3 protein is CASRGGYTDTQYF. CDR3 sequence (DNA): TGTGCCTCCAGGGGCGGTTACACAGATACGCAGTATTTT.

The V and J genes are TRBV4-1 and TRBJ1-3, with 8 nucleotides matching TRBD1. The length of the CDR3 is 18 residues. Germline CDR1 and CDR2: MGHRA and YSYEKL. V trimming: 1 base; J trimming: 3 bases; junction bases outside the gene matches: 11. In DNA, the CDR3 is TGCGCCAGCAGCCAAGGGCAGCTCAGGGGGCTCTTTGGAAACACCATATATTTT. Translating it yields CASSQGQLRGLFGNTIYF.

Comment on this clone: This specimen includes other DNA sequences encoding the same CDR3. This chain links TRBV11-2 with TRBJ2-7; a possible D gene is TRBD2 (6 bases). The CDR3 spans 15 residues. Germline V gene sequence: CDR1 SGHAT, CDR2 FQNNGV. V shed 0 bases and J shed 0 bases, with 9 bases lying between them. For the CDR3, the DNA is TGTGCCAGCAGCTTAGAGGCGGGACTCTCCTACGAGCAGTACTTC. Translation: CASSLEAGLSYEQYF.

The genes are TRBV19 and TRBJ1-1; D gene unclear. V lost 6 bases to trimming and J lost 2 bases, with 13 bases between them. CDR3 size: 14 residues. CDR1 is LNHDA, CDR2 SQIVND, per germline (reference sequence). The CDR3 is CASSRAAENTEAFF. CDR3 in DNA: TGTGCCAGTAGCCGCGCGGCGGAAAACACTGAAGCTTTCTTT.

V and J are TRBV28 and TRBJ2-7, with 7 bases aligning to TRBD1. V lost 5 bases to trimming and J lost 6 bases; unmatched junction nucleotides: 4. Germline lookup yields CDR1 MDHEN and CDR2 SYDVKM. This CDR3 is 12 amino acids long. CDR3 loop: CASSPDRAEQYF. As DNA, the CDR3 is TGTGCCAGCAGTCCAGACAGGGCCGAGCAGTACTTC.

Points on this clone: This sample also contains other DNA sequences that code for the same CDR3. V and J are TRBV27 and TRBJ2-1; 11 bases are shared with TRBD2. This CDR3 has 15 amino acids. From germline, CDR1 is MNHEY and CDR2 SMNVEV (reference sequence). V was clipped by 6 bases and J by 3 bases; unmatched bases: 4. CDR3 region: CASSLGTSGYNEQFF. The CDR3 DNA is TGTGCCAGCAGCCTCGGGACTAGCGGCTACAATGAGCAGTTCTTC.

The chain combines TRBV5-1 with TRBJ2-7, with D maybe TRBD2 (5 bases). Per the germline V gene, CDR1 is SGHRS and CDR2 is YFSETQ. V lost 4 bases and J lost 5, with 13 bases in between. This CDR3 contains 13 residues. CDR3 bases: TGCGCCAGCAGCACCGGGGAAGTTGACGAGCAGTACTTC. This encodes CASSTGEVDEQYF.